A single sample gave rise to the 24 T cell receptor beta chains below, sequenced in a study of CD8 T cells in ankylosing spondylitis. Whole-study findings and limits: A TCR beta motif of eight highly homologous variants appeared characteristic of ankylosing spondylitis blood.

TCRdb reprocessed the 5' RACE reads with MiXCR, giving one entry per CDR3 protein. There are about 800,000 distinct CDR3 sequences in the sample; approximately 10% occur only once, and less than 0.65% lies in the top ten. For these TCRs, the target antigens are not known. Sequenced input: blood, either unsorted or a sorted T cell fraction (not recorded which). All receptors come from a male donor with ankylosing spondylitis.

This clonotype was detected many times. The chain combines TRBV6-5 with TRBJ1-1, with no clear D. Per the germline V gene, CDR1 is MNHEY and CDR2 is SVGAGI. Deletions cut 0 bases from V and 6 bases from J, with 8 bases between. This CDR3 has 13 residues. The CDR3 protein is CASSYSIGPEAFF. CDR3 DNA sequence: TGTGCCAGCAGTTACTCGATAGGCCCTGAAGCTTTCTTT.

The chain links TRBV15 to TRBJ2-1, with D possibly TRBD2 on 6 matching bases. The CDR3 contains 18 residues. The V end was cut by 0 bases, the J end by 6 bases, with 21 bases between. Germline CDR1 reads LNHNV; CDR2 reads YYDKDF (reference sequence). The CDR3: CATSRDRGRGLGVNEQFF. CDR3 nucleotides: TGTGCCACCAGCAGAGATAGGGGTAGGGGACTTGGGGTCAATGAGCAGTTCTTC.

At least ten counts were recorded for this clonotype. The chain couples TRBV29-1 to TRBJ2-3; 9 bases agree with TRBD2. J lost 2 bases, V lost 6 bases, and 9 bases had no gene match. The germline V gene has CDR1 SQVTM and CDR2 ANQGSEA. This CDR3 contains 15 residues. The CDR3 nucleotides read TGCAGCGTCACTCTAGCGGGGCAAAACACAGATACGCAGTATTTT. Translation gives CSVTLAGQNTDTQYF.

Comment on this clonotype: Since the CDR3 does not end with the conserved phenylalanine or tryptophan, this likely comes from a read error. This sequence joins TRBV20-1 and TRBJ2-6, with D possibly TRBD1 on 5 matching bases. V lost 3 bases, J lost 0 bases, and 9 bases lay in between. CDR3 length: 15 amino acids. CDR1 DFQATT and CDR2 SNEGSKA come from the germline V gene (reference sequence). The DNA of the CDR3 is TGCAGTGCTAGGAAAAGGGGCTCTGGGGCCAACGTCCTGACTTCC. Protein: CSARKRGSGANVLTS.

The CDR3 DNA reads TGCGCCAGCGGATTCCCTCCCGGGCAGGGAAGGCACAATGAGCAGTTCTTC. This encodes CASGFPPGQGRHNEQFF. The chain couples TRBV5-1 to TRBJ2-1, with D maybe TRBD1 (5 bases). There are 17 residues in the CDR3. Per germline, CDR1 SGHRS and CDR2 YFSETQ. V lost 7 bases to trimming and J lost 5 bases, with 25 bases between them.

This clonotype was counted a few times. This sequence joins TRBV6-5 and TRBJ1-2; 9 bases are shared with TRBD1. The germline V gene encodes CDR1 MNHEY and CDR2 SVGAGI. V was clipped by 4 bases and J by 8 bases; unmatched bases: 5. The CDR3 length is 13 residues. The CDR3 region has the DNA TGTGCCAGCAGTTCCACAGGGGGCGCAGGCTACACCTTC. Its translation is CASSSTGGAGYTF.

This clonotype showed up just a few times. This chain uses TRBV7-3 with TRBJ1-6; unclear D gene. The CDR3 has 13 amino acids. The V end lost 5 bases, the J end lost 8 bases, and 10 bases lay between the germline ends. Per the germline V gene, CDR1 is SGHTA and CDR2 is FQGTGA. This chain's CDR3 is CASSKRRDSPLHF. CDR3 coding DNA: TGTGCCAGCAGCAAACGACGCGATTCACCCCTCCACTTT.

The rearrangement links TRBV20-1 to TRBJ1-5, with 7 nucleotides matching TRBD1. V was pared by 3 bases and J by 7 bases, with 3 bases of the junction left unmatched. CDR1 and CDR2 (germline): DFQATT, SNEGSKA (reference sequence). The CDR3 has 12 residues. The CDR3 is CSARKGQQPQHF. The CDR3 DNA follows: TGCAGTGCTAGGAAGGGACAGCAGCCCCAGCATTTT.

This clonotype was seen only once. The chain combines TRBV18 with TRBJ1-5; possible D gene TRBD1, 5 bases. The CDR3 is made up of 17 amino acids. V lost 3 bases and J 2 bases, leaving 17 bases between the germline ends. Germline V gene lookup returns CDR1 KGHSH and CDR2 LQKENI. The DNA for the CDR3 is TGTGCCAGCTCACCGGGGCCGGGGGGAAATCGCAATCAGCCCCAGCATTTT. Protein sequence: CASSPGPGGNRNQPQHF.

This clonotype was seen a handful of times. The rearrangement links TRBV5-5 to TRBJ1-2; no clear D gene. Trimming shortened V by 0 bases and J by 7 bases, and 16 bases separated the two germline ends. CDR3 length: 15 amino acids. Looked up from germline, CDR1 is SGHKS and CDR2 is YYEKEE (reference sequence). In DNA form, the CDR3 reads TGTGCCAGCAGCTTGGCCGGGAGCGGAGAGAGTGGCTACACCTTC. Amino acids: CASSLAGSGESGYTF.

Of note for this clonotype: An end of the junction does not agree with germline; a read error may underlie this. The chain uses TRBV6-1 and TRBJ1-2; no reliable D call. CDR3 length: 13 residues. CDR1 and CDR2 (germline): MNHNS, SASEGT. The CDR3: CASRETNGNGYTF. The CDR3 DNA reads TGTGCCAGCCGTGAGACCAACGGGAATGGCTACACCTTC.

This clonotype was recorded a few times. The V gene is TRBV5-1, the J gene TRBJ2-7; D is tentatively TRBD1 or TRBD2 (5 bases each). V shed 3 bases and J shed 2 bases, with 18 bases lying between them. CDR3 length equals 16 residues. The germline V gene has CDR1 SGHRS and CDR2 YFSETQ. The CDR3 region has the DNA TGCGCCAGCAGCTGGGGTAGCCGGGACGGCGCCTACGAGCAGTACTTC. Translation gives CASSWGSRDGAYEQYF.

This clonotype was seen at least ten times. The chain links TRBV7-2 to TRBJ2-3; D possibly corresponds to TRBD2 (5 bases). There are 13 residues in the CDR3. The germline V and J ends were trimmed by 5 bases and 7 bases, with 13 bases remaining between them. CDR1 SGHTA and CDR2 FQGNSA come from the germline V gene. The CDR3, as DNA: TGTGCCAGCAGCGGGCGGGCCTACTATACGCAGTATTTT. Translation gives CASSGRAYYTQYF.

This clonotype appeared a few times. This sequence joins TRBV4-3 and TRBJ1-3; TRBD1 might be the D (5 bases). The CDR3 has 12 amino acids. The V end lost 0 bases, the J end lost 14 bases, and 11 bases lay between the germline ends. Germline assignment: CDR1 LGHNA and CDR2 YSLEER. The CDR3 loop reads CASSQDRGVLYF. CDR3 in DNA: TGCGCCAGCAGCCAAGATCGAGGGGTGTTATATTTT.

This clonotype was observed a handful of times. The chain uses TRBV5-1 and TRBJ2-7; 11 bases agree with TRBD1. Germline CDR1 and CDR2: SGHRS and YFSETQ. V lost 3 bases to trimming and J lost 4 bases; unmatched junction nucleotides: 3. CDR3 length: 14 amino acids. CDR3 DNA sequence: TGCGCCAGCAGCTCGGGACAGGGGGAATACGAGCAGTACTTC. Translated: CASSSGQGEYEQYF. The whole variable domain, filled in from reference TRBV5-1 and TRBJ2-7, reads KAGVTQTPRYLIKTRGQQVTLSCSPISGHRSVSWYQQTPGQGLQFLFEYFSETQRNKGNFPGRFSGRQFSNSRSEMNVSTLELGDSALYLCASSSGQGEYEQYFGPGTRLTVT.

This clonotype was seen more than once but under ten times. The rearrangement uses TRBV12-3 or TRBV12-4 and TRBJ1-2; 9 nucleotides match TRBD1. This CDR3 is 17 amino acids long. Germline trimming cut 4 bases from V and 4 bases from J; bases unmatched to any gene: 13. In DNA form, the CDR3 reads TGTGCCAGCAGTTCTCCCGGACAGGGGCGGCAATTCTATGGCTACACCTTC. As protein: CASSSPGQGRQFYGYTF.

The chain joins TRBV28 to TRBJ1-5; no clear D gene. V lost 5 bases to trimming and J lost 0 bases, with 5 bases between them. The CDR3 is made up of 13 amino acids. The germline CDR1 and CDR2 sequences are MDHEN and SYDVKM. The CDR3 nucleotides are TGTGCCAGCAGTAGCATTAGCAATCAGCCCCAGCATTTT. It yields the protein CASSSISNQPQHF. Supplemented by reference TRBV28 and TRBJ1-5, the full variable domain reads DVKVTQSSRYLVKRTGEKVFLECVQDMDHENMFWYRQDPGLGLRLIYFSYDVKMKEKGDIPEGYSVSREKKERFSLILESASTNQTSMYLCASSSISNQPQHFGDGTRLSIL.

This clonotype was seen more than once but under ten times. The CDR3 region is CAISESELSPLHF. CDR3 nucleotides: TGTGCCATCAGTGAGTCAGAACTTTCACCCCTCCACTTT. This sequence joins TRBV10-3 and TRBJ1-6; D gene ambiguous. Trimming pared 0 bases from V and 9 bases from J, leaving 6 bases between. In germline, CDR1 is ENHRY, CDR2 SYGVKD. This CDR3 contains 13 residues.

This clonotype was detected many times. The chain uses TRBV20-1 and TRBJ2-7; D may match TRBD1 or TRBD2 (6 bases each). V was clipped by 5 bases and J by 3 bases, with 20 bases between them. Germline V CDR1 and CDR2: DFQATT, SNEGSKA (reference sequence). The length of the CDR3 is 15 residues. The CDR3 DNA is TGCAGTGCTCATCCGGGGGCGGGAAAACTCTACGAGCAGTACTTC. The encoded protein is CSAHPGAGKLYEQYF.

V gene TRBV20-1 combines with J gene TRBJ2-7, with D possibly TRBD1 on 5 matching bases. The CDR3 sequence is 14 residues long. Germline V gene data show CDR1 as DFQATT and CDR2 as SNEGSKA (reference sequence). V lost 6 bases to trimming and J lost 1 base, with 16 bases between them. The CDR3 sequence is CSAPRQPISYEQYF. The CDR3 nucleotides are TGCAGTGCGCCACGACAGCCTATATCCTACGAGCAGTACTTC.

CDR3 region: CASRGSVPGGNYGYTF. CDR3 nucleotides: TGCGCCAGCAGGGGGTCGGTGCCAGGAGGAAACTATGGCTACACCTTC. V usage is TRBV5-1 and J usage is TRBJ1-2; D is unclear. The germline gives CDR1 SGHRS, CDR2 YFSETQ. The CDR3 consists of 16 residues. Deletions cut 5 bases from V and 2 bases from J, with 19 bases between.

This clonotype has a handful of counts. The chain carries TRBV5-1 and TRBJ1-1; 10 bases fit TRBD1. Germline trimming cut 0 bases from V and 5 bases from J; bases unmatched to any gene: 7. Germline CDR1 is SGHRS and CDR2 is YFSETQ. This CDR3 spans 16 amino acids. CDR3 coding DNA: TGCGCCAGCAGCTTGGGACCGGGACAGGGGAGGACTGAAGCTTTCTTT. This gives the protein CASSLGPGQGRTEAFF.

The chain links TRBV7-2 to TRBJ2-1, with a weak D call TRBD2 (5 bases). This CDR3 is 15 amino acids long. The germline V gene has CDR1 SGHTA and CDR2 FQGNSA. V was clipped by 0 bases and J by 6 bases, with 12 bases between them. The DNA for the CDR3 is TGTGCCAGCAGCTTAGCGTGGAGTAGCGCCAATGAGCAGTTCTTC. Translation: CASSLAWSSANEQFF.

The table lists this clonotype with a few counts. The V gene is TRBV29-1, the J gene TRBJ2-2; D might be TRBD1 (6 bases). CDR1 is SQVTM and CDR2 is ANQGSEA in the germline V gene. The CDR3 sequence is 12 residues long. CDR3 protein: CSGQPNTGELFF. The CDR3 coding sequence is TGCAGTGGACAGCCAAACACCGGGGAGCTGTTTTTT.